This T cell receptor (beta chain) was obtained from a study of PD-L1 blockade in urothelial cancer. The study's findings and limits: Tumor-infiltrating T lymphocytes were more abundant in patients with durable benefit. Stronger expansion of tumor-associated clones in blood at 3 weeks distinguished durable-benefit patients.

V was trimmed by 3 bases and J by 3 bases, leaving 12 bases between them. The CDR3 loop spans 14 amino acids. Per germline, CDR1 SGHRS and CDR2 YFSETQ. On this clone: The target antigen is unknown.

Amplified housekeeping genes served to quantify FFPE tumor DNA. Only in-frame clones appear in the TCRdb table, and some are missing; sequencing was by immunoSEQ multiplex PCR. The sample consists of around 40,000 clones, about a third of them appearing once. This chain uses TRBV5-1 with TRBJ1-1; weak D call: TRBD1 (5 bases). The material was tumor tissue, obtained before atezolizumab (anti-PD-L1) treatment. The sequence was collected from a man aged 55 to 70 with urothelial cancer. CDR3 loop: CASSSRGSDTEAFF. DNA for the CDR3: TGCGCCAGCAGCTCAAGGGGTAGCGACACTGAAGCTTTCTTT.